The 7 T cell receptor beta chains below all came from one sample that was sequenced in a study of regulatory T cells in long-lasting Graves disease. HTBI primers from iRepertoire and Arm-PCR of CDR3 regions yielded the TCR beta libraries. MiXCR, applied by TCRdb to the multiplex PCR reads, yields one record per CDR3 protein. The sample holds more than 400,000 distinct CDR3 sequences, about a sixth seen once. This sample's time point: newly diagnosed GD, antithyroid drugs for less than 3 months. The TCR library was prepared using RNA isolated from PBMCs. This same sample was also taken into another study, of T cells in Graves' hyperthyroidism and ophthalmopathy.

The material was peripheral blood mononuclear cells (PBMCs), obtained at new diagnosis, from a patient treated with antithyroid drugs. The receptors come from a woman younger than 45 with Graves disease.

V usage is TRBV20-1 and J usage is TRBJ2-7; 9 bases are shared with TRBD2. Looked up from germline, CDR1 is DFQATT and CDR2 is SNEGSKA (reference sequence). This CDR3 contains 15 residues. J was trimmed by 5 bases and V by 1 base; bases with no gene match: 9. The CDR3 DNA reads as TGCAGTGCTAGAGGGTCGGCGGGAGGGCAGGACGAGCAGTACTTC. Amino acids: CSARGSAGGQDEQYF.

This clonotype was picked up many times. V is TRBV28 and J is TRBJ2-1; 10 bases are shared with TRBD1. The J segment lost 7 bases and the V segment lost 8 bases, leaving 8 bases of the junction unmatched. Germline V gene sequence: CDR1 MDHEN, CDR2 SYDVKM. The CDR3 is 14 amino acids. The CDR3 DNA reads TGTGCCAGCCCTGGGACAGGGGACTTTAATGAGCAGTTCTTC. It codes for CASPGTGDFNEQFF.

There are many counts of this clonotype. The chain joins TRBV9 to TRBJ2-7; D is tentatively TRBD1 or TRBD2 (7 bases each). This CDR3 spans 15 amino acids. In germline, CDR1 is SGDLS, CDR2 YYNGEE. The V gene lost 5 bases and the J gene lost 2 bases, with 17 bases spanning the gap. The CDR3 spells CASSAGGGGTYEQYF. As DNA, the CDR3 is TGTGCCAGCAGTGCAGGGGGAGGGGGCACCTACGAGCAGTACTTC.

This clonotype was found a few times. The rearrangement uses TRBV6-5 and TRBJ2-7; the match to TRBD2 covers 9 bases. Germline CDR1 reads MNHEY; CDR2 reads SVGAGI. The CDR3 covers 14 residues. V shed 4 bases, J shed 3 bases, and the junction held 4 bases outside the gene matches. The CDR3 region has the DNA TGTGCCAGCAGTTCCGGGACTAGCCACTACGAGCAGTACTTC. This gives the protein CASSSGTSHYEQYF.

This clonotype was picked up many times. The rearrangement joins TRBV6-2 or TRBV6-3 to TRBJ2-1, with D perhaps matching TRBD2 (5 bases). The germline gives CDR1 MNHEY, CDR2 SVGEGT. V was shortened by 2 bases and J by 3 bases, with 20 bases between the two germline ends. The CDR3 extends over 18 amino acids. The CDR3 DNA reads TGTGCCAGCAGTTACCCCGTATTCGGCGAGGGTATCTACAATGAGCAGTTCTTC. Translation: CASSYPVFGEGIYNEQFF.

In its sample, this clonotype was seen a few times. Since a much larger clone is just one base distant, this may be a read error. This chain joins TRBV12-3 or TRBV12-4 and TRBJ2-1, with TRBD2 as a possible D gene (6 bases). This CDR3 spans 12 amino acids. CDR3 region: CASSLTSGEQLF. The CDR3 DNA reads as TGTGCCAGCAGTTTGACATCGGGGGAGCAGCTCTTC.

This rearrangement joins TRBV6-1 to TRBJ2-2, with a possible D match to TRBD2 (6 bases). The ends were cut back, 5 bases at V and 0 bases at J, with 19 bases in the middle. Germline CDR1 is MNHNS and CDR2 is SASEGT. The CDR3 has 18 amino acids. The CDR3 here is CASSPPGLQFPNTGELFF. In nucleotides, the CDR3 is TGTGCCAGCAGTCCTCCGGGACTCCAATTCCCGAACACCGGGGAGCTGTTTTTT.